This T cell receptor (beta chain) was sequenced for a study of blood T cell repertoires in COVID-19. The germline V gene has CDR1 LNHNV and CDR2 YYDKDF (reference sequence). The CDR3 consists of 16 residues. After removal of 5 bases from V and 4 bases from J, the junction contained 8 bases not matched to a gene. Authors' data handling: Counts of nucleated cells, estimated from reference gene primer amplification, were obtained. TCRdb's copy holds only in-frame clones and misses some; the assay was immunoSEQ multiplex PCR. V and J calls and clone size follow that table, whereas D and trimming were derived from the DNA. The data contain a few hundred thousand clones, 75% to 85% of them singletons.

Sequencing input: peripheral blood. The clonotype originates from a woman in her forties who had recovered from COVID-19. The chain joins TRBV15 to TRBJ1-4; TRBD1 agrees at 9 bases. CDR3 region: CATSDGTGTYNEKLFF. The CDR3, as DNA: TGTGCCACCAGCGACGGGACAGGGACCTATAATGAAAAACTGTTTTTT.